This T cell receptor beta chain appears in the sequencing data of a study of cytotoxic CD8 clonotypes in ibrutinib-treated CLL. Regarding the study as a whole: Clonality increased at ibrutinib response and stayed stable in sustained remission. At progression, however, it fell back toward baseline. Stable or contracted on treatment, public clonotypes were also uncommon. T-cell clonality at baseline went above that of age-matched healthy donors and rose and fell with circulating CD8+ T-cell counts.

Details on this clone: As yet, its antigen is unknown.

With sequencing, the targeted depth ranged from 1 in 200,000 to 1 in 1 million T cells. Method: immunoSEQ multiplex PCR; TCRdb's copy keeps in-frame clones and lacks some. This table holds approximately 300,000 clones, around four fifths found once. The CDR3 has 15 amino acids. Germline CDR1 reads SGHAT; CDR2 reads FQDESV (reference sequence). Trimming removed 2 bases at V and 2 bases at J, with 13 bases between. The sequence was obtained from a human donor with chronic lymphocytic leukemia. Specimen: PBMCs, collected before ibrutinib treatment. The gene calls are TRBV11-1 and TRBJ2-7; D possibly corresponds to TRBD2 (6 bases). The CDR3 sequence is CASSLSRGTPYEQYF. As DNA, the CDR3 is TGTGCCAGCAGCTTAAGTCGGGGGACTCCCTACGAGCAGTACTTC. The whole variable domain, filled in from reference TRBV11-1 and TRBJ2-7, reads EAEVAQSPRYKITEKSQAVAFWCDPISGHATLYWYRQILGQGPELLVQFQDESVVDDSQLPKDRFSAERLKGVDSTLKIQPAELGDSAMYLCASSLSRGTPYEQYFGPGTRLTVT.